This is a list of T cell receptor beta chains from one sample in a study of blood T cells in healthy people across ages. TCRdb reprocessed the 5' RACE reads via MiXCR and lists one record per CDR3 protein. Found here are over 500,000 distinct CDR3 sequences, roughly a quarter of them singletons; the top ten hold under 4.5%. These records were also assigned to another study, of T cells of mothers and their children.

Sequencing was done on a sample of blood. Source of these receptors: a boy younger than 10 in good health. The CDR3 runs from the conserved cysteine through the conserved F or W. D genes are given only for firm matches. Clone size appears in some rows only: once, few, many, or a class for an expanded clone.

D | J | V | size | CDR3 | DNA
. | TRBJ2-1 | TRBV7-8 | once | CASSLFGKEEQFF | TGTGCCAGCAGCTTATTCGGAAAAGAGGAGCAGTTCTTC
. | TRBJ1-2 | TRBV3-1 | few | CASSQDWYGYTF | TGTGCCAGCAGCCAAGATTGGTATGGCTACACCTTC
TRBD1 | TRBJ1-2 | TRBV5-1 | . | CASSTGQGTFGYTF | TGCGCCAGCAGTACTGGACAGGGGACGTTTGGCTACACCTTC
. | TRBJ1-4 | TRBV11-2 | few | CASSKAGRQVALWKGEKLFF | TGTGCCAGCAGCAAGGCGGGGCGGCAAGTCGCATTGTGGAAGGGCGAAAAACTGTTTTTT
TRBD1 | TRBJ2-1 | TRBV11-2 | few | CASSDRTGEQFF | TGTGCCAGCAGCGACCGGACAGGTGAGCAGTTCTTC
. | TRBJ2-7 | TRBV27 | few | CASKLSGSYEQYF | TGTGCCAGCAAGCTGTCAGGGTCCTACGAGCAGTACTTC
. | TRBJ1-2 | TRBV20-1 | few | CSAGGPQGRGYGYTF | TGCAGTGCTGGGGGACCACAGGGTAGGGGCTATGGCTACACCTTC
TRBD2 | TRBJ2-7 | TRBV7-2 | once | CASSLDSGRDEQYF | TGCGCCAGCAGCTTAGACAGCGGGAGAGACGAGCAGTACTTC
. | TRBJ2-3 | TRBV11-2 | many | CASSSLAGASTDTQYF | TGTGCCAGCAGTTCTCTAGCAGGGGCTAGCACAGATACGCAGTATTTT
TRBD2 | TRBJ2-5 | TRBV12-3/TRBV12-4 | . | CASSQRGGRSRETQYF | TGTGCCAGCAGTCAGCGGGGGGGCCGATCCAGAGAGACCCAGTACTTC
TRBD2 | TRBJ2-2 | TRBV28 | . | CASTQTSGSVPGELFF | TGTGCCAGCACCCAGACTAGCGGGAGCGTCCCCGGGGAGCTGTTTTTT
. | TRBJ1-6 | TRBV5-1 | . | CASSLAREDSPLHF | TGCGCCAGCAGCTTGGCCAGGGAAGATTCACCCCTCCACTTT
. | TRBJ2-3 | TRBV20-1 | . | CSAKADTQYF | TGCAGTGCTAAGGCAGATACGCAGTATTTT
. | TRBJ1-4 | TRBV20-1 | . | CSASMGSIEEKLFF | TGCAGTGCTAGTATGGGCAGTATTGAAGAAAAACTGTTTTTT
. | TRBJ1-6 | TRBV5-1 | few | CASNKGTLENSPLHF | TGCGCCAGCAATAAGGGGACTCTCGAGAATTCACCCCTCCACTTT
. | TRBJ2-1 | TRBV7-6 | . | CASSLHGRAYNEQFF | TGTGCCAGCAGCTTACACGGACGTGCCTACAATGAGCAGTTCTTC
TRBD1 | TRBJ1-5 | TRBV19 | . | CASSQSGGIQPQHF | TGTGCCAGTAGTCAGTCAGGGGGAATTCAGCCCCAGCATTTT
TRBD2 | TRBJ2-7 | TRBV11-2 | many | CASRGTSGRYEQYF | TGTGCCAGCAGGGGGACTAGCGGGCGTTACGAGCAGTACTTC
TRBD2 | TRBJ2-3 | TRBV29-1 | few | CSVGGSGAGTDTQYF | TGCAGCGTTGGGGGTAGCGGGGCGGGGACAGATACGCAGTATTTT
TRBD1 | TRBJ1-2 | TRBV7-9 | . | CASSLDRDSRGYTF | TGTGCCAGCAGCTTAGACCGGGACAGTAGAGGCTACACCTTC
. | TRBJ2-7 | TRBV11-2 | many | CASSPGLSYEQYF | TGTGCCAGCAGCCCTGGACTTTCCTACGAGCAGTACTTC
. | TRBJ2-5 | TRBV9 | . | CASSVADGRQETQYF | TGTGCCAGCAGCGTAGCTGATGGGCGCCAAGAGACCCAGTACTTC
. | TRBJ2-5 | TRBV28 | few | CASSSGRGIGETQYF | TGTGCCAGCAGTTCGGGCAGGGGAATAGGGGAGACCCAGTACTTC
. | TRBJ1-1 | TRBV4-3 | few | CASSQARDGAEAFF | TGCGCCAGCAGCCAAGCCCGAGATGGGGCTGAAGCTTTCTTT
. | TRBJ2-1 | TRBV5-8 | few | CASSLGPDNEQFF | TGTGCCAGCAGCTTGGGACCAGACAATGAGCAGTTCTTC
. | TRBJ2-7 | TRBV5-1 | . | CASSASGTQSYEQYF | TGCGCCAGCAGCGCCTCCGGGACGCAATCCTACGAGCAGTACTTC
TRBD1 | TRBJ1-1 | TRBV3-1 | . | CASSPRGLAGAFF | TGTGCCAGCAGCCCGAGGGGGCTGGCAGGAGCTTTCTTT
. | TRBJ2-1 | TRBV5-1 | . | CASSLDLASEQFF | TGCGCCAGCAGCTTGGACTTGGCTTCCGAGCAGTTCTTC
. | TRBJ1-6 | TRBV5-5 | . | CASSLGLAGSSPLHF | TGTGCCAGCAGCTTGGGTCTAGCCGGGAGTTCACCCCTCCACTTT
. | TRBJ1-4 | TRBV5-1 | few | CASSLGDGNEKLFF | TGCGCCAGCAGCTTGGGGGACGGTAATGAAAAACTGTTTTTT
TRBD2 | TRBJ2-1 | TRBV7-2 | . | CASSPYGRSSYNEQFF | TGTGCCAGCAGCCCCTACGGGAGGAGCTCCTACAATGAGCAGTTCTTC
. | TRBJ2-3 | TRBV18 | few | CASSPPMGVHTDTQYF | TGTGCCAGCTCACCACCAATGGGGGTCCACACAGATACGCAGTATTTT
TRBD1 | TRBJ1-6 | TRBV7-3 | . | CASSVTGDSPLHF | TGTGCCAGCAGCGTAACAGGGGATTCACCCCTCCACTTT
. | TRBJ2-5 | TRBV7-2 | . | CASSLWVASKQETQYF | TGTGCCAGCAGCTTATGGGTAGCGTCAAAACAAGAGACCCAGTACTTC
. | TRBJ2-1 | TRBV7-2 | few | CASSLGAHLNEQFF | TGTGCCAGCAGCTTAGGAGCCCACCTCAATGAGCAGTTCTTC
TRBD1 | TRBJ2-5 | TRBV25-1 | . | CASSGRQGQQETQYF | TGTGCCAGCAGTGGCCGACAGGGCCAACAAGAGACCCAGTACTTC
TRBD1 | TRBJ2-7 | TRBV20-1 | . | CSARKPGQGGEQYF | TGCAGTGCTAGAAAGCCGGGACAGGGAGGCGAGCAGTACTTC
TRBD1 | TRBJ2-7 | TRBV27 | . | CASTAPRDSTSYEQYF | TGTGCCAGCACCGCTCCCCGGGACAGTACATCCTACGAGCAGTACTTC
. | TRBJ1-1 | TRBV27 | . | CASRRGAGTEAFF | TGTGCCAGTCGTCGGGGGGCTGGTACTGAAGCTTTCTTT
. | TRBJ2-2 | TRBV7-9 | few | CASSLTRVTGELFF | TGTGCCAGCAGCTTAACACGGGTCACCGGGGAGCTGTTTTTT
TRBD2 | TRBJ2-3 | TRBV12-5 | many | CASGLVTTSGKTFTDTQYF | TGTGCTAGTGGTTTGGTAACGACTAGCGGAAAAACCTTCACAGATACGCAGTATTTT
. | TRBJ1-2 | TRBV20-1 | . | CSARGPRDYGYTF | TGCAGTGCTAGAGGTCCCAGGGACTATGGCTACACCTTC
TRBD2 | TRBJ2-3 | TRBV9 | few | CASSAGLAGGWTDTQYF | TGTGCCAGCAGCGCAGGACTAGCGGGAGGATGGACAGATACGCAGTATTTT
. | TRBJ1-2 | TRBV7-2 | . | CASSFSGTYGYTF | TGTGCCAGCAGCTTTTCAGGGACCTATGGCTACACCTTC
. | TRBJ2-1 | TRBV6-2/TRBV6-3 | few | CASSYGDLKEQFF | TGTGCCAGCAGTTACGGGGACTTGAAAGAGCAGTTCTTC